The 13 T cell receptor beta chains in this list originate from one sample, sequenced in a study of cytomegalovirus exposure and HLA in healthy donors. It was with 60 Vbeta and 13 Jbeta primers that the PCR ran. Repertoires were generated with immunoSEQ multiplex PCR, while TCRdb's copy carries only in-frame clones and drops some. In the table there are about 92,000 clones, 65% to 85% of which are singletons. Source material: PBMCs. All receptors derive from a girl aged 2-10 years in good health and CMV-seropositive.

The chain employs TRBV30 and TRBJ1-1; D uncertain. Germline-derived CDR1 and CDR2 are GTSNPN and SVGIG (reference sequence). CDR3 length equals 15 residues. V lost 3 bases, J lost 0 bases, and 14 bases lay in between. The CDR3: CAWSRLGGLNTEAFF. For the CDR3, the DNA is TGTGCCTGGAGCCGTCTAGGAGGTTTGAACACTGAAGCTTTCTTT. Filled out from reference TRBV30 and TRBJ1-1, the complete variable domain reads SQTIHQWPATLVQPVGSPLSLECTVEGTSNPNLYWYRQAAGRGLQLLFYSVGIGQISSEVPQNLSASRPQDRQFILSSKKLLLSDSGFYLCAWSRLGGLNTEAFFGQGTRLTVV.

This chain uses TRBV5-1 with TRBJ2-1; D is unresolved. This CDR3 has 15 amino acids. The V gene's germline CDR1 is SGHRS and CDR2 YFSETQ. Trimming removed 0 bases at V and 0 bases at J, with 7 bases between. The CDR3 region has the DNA TGCGCCAGCAGCTTGGCCCCTAGCTCCTACAATGAGCAGTTCTTC. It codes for CASSLAPSSYNEQFF.

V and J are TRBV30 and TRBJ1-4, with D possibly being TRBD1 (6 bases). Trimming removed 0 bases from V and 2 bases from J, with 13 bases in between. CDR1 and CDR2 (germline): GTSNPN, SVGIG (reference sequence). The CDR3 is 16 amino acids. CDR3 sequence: CAWSVRRTATNEKLFF. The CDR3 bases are TGTGCCTGGAGTGTACGGCGGACAGCTACTAATGAAAAACTGTTTTTT.

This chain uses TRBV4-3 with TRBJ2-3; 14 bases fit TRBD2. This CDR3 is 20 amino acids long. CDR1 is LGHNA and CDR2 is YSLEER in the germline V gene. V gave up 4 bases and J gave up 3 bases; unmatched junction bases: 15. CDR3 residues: CASSRSVPGLAGVGTDTQYF. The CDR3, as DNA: TGCGCCAGCAGCCGAAGTGTCCCGGGACTAGCGGGAGTAGGGACAGATACGCAGTATTTT.

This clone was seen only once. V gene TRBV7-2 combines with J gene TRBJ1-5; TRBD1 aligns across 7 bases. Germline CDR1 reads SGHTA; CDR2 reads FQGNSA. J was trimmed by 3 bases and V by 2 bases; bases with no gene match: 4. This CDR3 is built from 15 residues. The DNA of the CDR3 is TGTGCCAGCAGCTTAACGGGACAGTCCAATCAGCCCCAGCATTTT. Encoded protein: CASSLTGQSNQPQHF.

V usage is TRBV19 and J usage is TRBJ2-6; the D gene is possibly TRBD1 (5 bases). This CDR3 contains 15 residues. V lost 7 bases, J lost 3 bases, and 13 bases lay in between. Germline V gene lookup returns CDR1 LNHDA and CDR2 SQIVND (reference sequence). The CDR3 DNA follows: TGTGCCAGTACCCTACAGGAAGGTGGGGCCAACGTCCTGACTTTC. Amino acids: CASTLQEGGANVLTF.

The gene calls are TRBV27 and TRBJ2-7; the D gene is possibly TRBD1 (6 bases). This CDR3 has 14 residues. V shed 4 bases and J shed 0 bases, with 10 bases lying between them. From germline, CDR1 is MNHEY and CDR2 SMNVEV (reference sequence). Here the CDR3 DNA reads TGTGCCAGCAGTTACCGACAGGCCTCCTACGAGCAGTACTTC. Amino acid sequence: CASSYRQASYEQYF.

In DNA, the CDR3 is TGCGCCAGCAAGAAGGGACAGACAAACACTGAAGCTTTCTTT. Translated: CASKKGQTNTEAFF. The chain uses TRBV5-1 and TRBJ1-1, with TRBD1 matching over 7 bases. The CDR3 sequence is 14 residues long. Germline V CDR1 and CDR2: SGHRS, YFSETQ. V shed 6 bases, J shed 2 bases, and the junction held 7 bases outside the gene matches.

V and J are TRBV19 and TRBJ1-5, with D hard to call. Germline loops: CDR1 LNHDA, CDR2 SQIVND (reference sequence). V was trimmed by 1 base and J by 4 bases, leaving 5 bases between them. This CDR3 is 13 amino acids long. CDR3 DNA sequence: TGTGCCAGTAGTATAGCCCGTAATCAGCCCCAGCATTTT. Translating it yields CASSIARNQPQHF.

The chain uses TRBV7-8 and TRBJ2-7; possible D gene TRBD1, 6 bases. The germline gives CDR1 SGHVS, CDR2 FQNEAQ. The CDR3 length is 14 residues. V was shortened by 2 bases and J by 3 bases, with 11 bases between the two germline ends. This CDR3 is CASSLRDTYYEQYF. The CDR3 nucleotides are TGTGCCAGCAGCTTACGGGACACGTACTACGAGCAGTACTTC.

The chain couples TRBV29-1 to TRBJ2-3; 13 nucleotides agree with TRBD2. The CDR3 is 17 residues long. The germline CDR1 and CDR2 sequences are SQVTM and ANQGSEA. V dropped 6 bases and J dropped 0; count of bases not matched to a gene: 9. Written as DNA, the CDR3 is TGCAGCGTGAGAGGTGGACTAGCGGGAGCTAGCACAGATACGCAGTATTTT. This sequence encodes CSVRGGLAGASTDTQYF.

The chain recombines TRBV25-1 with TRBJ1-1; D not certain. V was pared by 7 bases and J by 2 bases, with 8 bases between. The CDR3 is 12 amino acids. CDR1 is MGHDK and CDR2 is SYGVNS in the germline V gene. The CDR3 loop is CASNDPNTEAFF. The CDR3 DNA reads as TGTGCCAGCAATGATCCAAACACTGAAGCTTTCTTT.

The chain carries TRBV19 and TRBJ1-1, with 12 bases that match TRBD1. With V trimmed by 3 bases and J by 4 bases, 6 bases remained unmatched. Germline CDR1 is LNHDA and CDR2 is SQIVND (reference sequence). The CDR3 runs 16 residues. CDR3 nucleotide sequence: TGTGCCAGTAGTATTAGGGACAGGGGGCTCGGCACTGAAGCTTTCTTT. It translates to CASSIRDRGLGTEAFF.